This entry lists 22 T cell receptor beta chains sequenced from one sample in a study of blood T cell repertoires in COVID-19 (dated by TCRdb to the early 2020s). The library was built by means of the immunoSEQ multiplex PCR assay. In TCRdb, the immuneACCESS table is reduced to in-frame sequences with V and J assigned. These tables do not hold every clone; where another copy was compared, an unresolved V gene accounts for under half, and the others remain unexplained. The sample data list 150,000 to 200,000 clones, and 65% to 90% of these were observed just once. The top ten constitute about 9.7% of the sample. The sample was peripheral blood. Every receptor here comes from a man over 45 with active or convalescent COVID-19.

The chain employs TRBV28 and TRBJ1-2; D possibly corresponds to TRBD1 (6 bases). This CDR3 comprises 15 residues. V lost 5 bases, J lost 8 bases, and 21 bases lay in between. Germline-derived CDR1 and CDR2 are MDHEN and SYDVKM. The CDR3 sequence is CASSTPGTPSLGYTF. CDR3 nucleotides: TGTGCCAGCAGTACCCCCGGGACACCCTCCCTGGGCTACACCTTC.

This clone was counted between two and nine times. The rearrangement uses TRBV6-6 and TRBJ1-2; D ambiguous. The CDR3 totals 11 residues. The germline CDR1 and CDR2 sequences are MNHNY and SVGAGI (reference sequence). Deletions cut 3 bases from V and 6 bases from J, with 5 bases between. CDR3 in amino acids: CASSYIHGYTF. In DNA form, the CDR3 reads TGTGCCAGCAGTTATATTCATGGCTACACCTTC.

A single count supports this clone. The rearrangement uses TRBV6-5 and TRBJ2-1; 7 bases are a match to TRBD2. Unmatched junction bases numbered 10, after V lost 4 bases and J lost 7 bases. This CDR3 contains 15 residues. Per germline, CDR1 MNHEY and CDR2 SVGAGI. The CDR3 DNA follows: TGTGCCAGCAGTTCCTGGGAGGGCCAGAAAAATGAGCAGTTCTTC. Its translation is CASSSWEGQKNEQFF.

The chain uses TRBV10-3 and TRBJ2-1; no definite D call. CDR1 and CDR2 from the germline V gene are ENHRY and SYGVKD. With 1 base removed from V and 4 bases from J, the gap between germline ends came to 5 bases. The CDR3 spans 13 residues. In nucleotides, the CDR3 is TGTGCCATCAGTGAGTACGAGTACAATGAGCAGTTCTTC. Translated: CAISEYEYNEQFF.

The CDR3 sequence is CASSLDRDTQYF. The CDR3, as DNA: TGTGCCAGCAGCTTGGACAGGGATACGCAGTATTTT. V is TRBV5-6 and J is TRBJ2-3, with a tentative D call TRBD1 (5 bases). V was clipped by 0 bases and J by 6 bases, with 5 bases between them. Germline-derived CDR1 and CDR2 are SGHDT and YYEEEE. This CDR3 is built from 12 residues.

The CDR3 here is CASSLRGKTYEQYF. The CDR3 DNA is TGTGCCAGCAGCCTCAGGGGGAAGACCTACGAGCAGTACTTC. The rearrangement links TRBV3-1 (or the pseudogene TRBV3-2) to TRBJ2-7; 7 bases line up with TRBD1. V dropped 4 bases and J dropped 2; count of bases not matched to a gene: 5. Germline V CDR1 and CDR2: LGHDT, YNNKEL (reference sequence). The CDR3 is made up of 14 amino acids.

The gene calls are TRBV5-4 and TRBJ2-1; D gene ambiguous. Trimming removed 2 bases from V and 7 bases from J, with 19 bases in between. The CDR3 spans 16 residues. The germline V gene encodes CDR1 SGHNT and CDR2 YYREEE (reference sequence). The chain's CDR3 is CASSFSGGRGWNEQFF. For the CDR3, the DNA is TGTGCCAGCAGCTTCAGTGGCGGCAGAGGATGGAATGAGCAGTTCTTC.

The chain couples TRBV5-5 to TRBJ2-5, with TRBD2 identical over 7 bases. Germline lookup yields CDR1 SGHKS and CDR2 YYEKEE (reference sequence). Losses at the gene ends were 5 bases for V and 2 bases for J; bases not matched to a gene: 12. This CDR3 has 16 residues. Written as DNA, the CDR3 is TGTGCCAGCAGTCAACCGGGGCGGGAGAGACAAGAGACCCAGTACTTC. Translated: CASSQPGRERQETQYF.

The CDR3 nucleotides read TGTGCCAGCAGCCCCTATCCGGGGGGGAGCTATGGCTACACCTTC. It specifies CASSPYPGGSYGYTF. The V and J genes are TRBV7-9 and TRBJ1-2, with D maybe TRBD1 (5 bases). This CDR3 contains 15 residues. V lost 5 bases, J lost 4 bases, and 17 bases lay in between. In germline, CDR1 is SEHNR, CDR2 FQNEAQ (reference sequence). The full variable domain, rest sourced from reference TRBV7-9 and TRBJ1-2, is DTGVSQNPRHKITKRGQNVTFRCDPISEHNRLYWYRQTLGQGPEFLTYFQNEAQLEKSRLLSDRFSAERPKGSFSTLEIQRTEQGDSAMYLCASSPYPGGSYGYTFGSGTRLTVV.

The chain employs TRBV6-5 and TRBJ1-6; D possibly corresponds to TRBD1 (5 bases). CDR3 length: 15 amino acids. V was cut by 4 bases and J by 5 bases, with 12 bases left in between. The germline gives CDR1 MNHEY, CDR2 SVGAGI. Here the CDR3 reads CASSSWGGDNSPLHF. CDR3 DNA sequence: TGTGCCAGCAGTTCTTGGGGGGGAGATAATTCACCCCTCCACTTT.

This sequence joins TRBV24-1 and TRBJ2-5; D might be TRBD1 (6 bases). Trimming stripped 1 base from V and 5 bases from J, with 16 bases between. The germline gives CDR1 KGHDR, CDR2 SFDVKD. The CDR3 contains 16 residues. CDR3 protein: CATSDFTARGQETQYF. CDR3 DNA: TGTGCCACCAGTGATTTCACCGCCAGGGGTCAGGAGACCCAGTACTTC.

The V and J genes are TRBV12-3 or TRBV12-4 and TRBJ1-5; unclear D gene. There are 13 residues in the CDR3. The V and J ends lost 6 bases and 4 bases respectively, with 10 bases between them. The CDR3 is CASSPRVNQPQHF. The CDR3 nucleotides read TGTGCCAGCAGCCCTCGCGTGAATCAGCCCCAGCATTTT.

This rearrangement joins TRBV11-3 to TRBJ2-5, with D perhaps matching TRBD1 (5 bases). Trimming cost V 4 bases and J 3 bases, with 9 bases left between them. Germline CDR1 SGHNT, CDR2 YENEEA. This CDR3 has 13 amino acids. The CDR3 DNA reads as TGTGCCAGCAGCTCAGGACAAAAAGAGACCCAGTACTTC. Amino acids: CASSSGQKETQYF.

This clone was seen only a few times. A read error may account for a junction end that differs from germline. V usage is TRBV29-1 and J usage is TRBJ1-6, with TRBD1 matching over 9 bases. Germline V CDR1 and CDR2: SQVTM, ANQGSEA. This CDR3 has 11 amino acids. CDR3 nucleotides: TGCAGCGCTGGACTGGGGGACAGGGAACGCTTT. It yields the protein CSAGLGDRERF.

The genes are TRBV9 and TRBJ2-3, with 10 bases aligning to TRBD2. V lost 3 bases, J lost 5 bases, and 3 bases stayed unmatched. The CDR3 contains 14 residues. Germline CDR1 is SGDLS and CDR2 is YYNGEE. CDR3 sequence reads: CASSERGGIDTQYF. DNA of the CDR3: TGTGCCAGCAGCGAGCGGGGGGGTATAGATACGCAGTATTTT.

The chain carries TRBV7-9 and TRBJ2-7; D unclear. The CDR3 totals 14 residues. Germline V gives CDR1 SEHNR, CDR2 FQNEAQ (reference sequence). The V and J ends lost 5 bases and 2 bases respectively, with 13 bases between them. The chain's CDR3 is CASSQRGSAYEQYF. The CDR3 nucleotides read TGTGCCAGCAGCCAGCGTGGGTCCGCCTACGAGCAGTACTTC.

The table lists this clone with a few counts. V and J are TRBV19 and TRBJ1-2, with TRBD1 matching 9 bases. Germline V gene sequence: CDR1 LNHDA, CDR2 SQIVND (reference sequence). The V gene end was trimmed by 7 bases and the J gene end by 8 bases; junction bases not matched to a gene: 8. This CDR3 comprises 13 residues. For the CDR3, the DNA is TGTGCCAGTATAGGGACAGGGTATCGCGGCTACACCTTC. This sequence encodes CASIGTGYRGYTF.

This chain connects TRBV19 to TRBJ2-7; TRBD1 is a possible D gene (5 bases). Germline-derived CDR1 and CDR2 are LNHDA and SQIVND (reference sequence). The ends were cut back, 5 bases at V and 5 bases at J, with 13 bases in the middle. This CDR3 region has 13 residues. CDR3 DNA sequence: TGTGCCAGTAGTTCCCCAGGGTCCCACGAGCAGTACTTC. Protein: CASSSPGSHEQYF.

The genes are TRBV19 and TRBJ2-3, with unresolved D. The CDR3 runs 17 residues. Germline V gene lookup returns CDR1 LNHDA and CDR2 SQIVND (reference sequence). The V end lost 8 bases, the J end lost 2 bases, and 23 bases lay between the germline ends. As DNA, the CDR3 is TGTGCCAGTTCAAGAAATCCAGACGACTGGTACACAGATACGCAGTATTTT. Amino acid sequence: CASSRNPDDWYTDTQYF.

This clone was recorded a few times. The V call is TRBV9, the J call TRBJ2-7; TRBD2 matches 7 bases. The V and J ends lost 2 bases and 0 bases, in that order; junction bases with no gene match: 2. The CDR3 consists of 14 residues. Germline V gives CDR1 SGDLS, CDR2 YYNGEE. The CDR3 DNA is TGTGCCAGCAGCGTGAGCGGGATCTCCTACGAGCAGTACTTC. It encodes CASSVSGISYEQYF.

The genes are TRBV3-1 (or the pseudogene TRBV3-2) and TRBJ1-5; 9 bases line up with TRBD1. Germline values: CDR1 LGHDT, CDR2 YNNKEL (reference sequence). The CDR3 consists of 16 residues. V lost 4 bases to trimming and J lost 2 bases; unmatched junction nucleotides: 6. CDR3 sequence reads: CASSRGTGLGNQPQHF. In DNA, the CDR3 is TGTGCCAGCAGCCGAGGGACAGGGTTGGGCAATCAGCCCCAGCATTTT.

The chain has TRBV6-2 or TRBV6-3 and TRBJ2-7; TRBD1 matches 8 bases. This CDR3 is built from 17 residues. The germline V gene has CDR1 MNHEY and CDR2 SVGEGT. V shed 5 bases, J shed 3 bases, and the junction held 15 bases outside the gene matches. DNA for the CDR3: TGTGCCAGCAGTACCACAGGGGGAGGACGGTATGGCTACGAGCAGTACTTC. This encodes CASSTTGGGRYGYEQYF.